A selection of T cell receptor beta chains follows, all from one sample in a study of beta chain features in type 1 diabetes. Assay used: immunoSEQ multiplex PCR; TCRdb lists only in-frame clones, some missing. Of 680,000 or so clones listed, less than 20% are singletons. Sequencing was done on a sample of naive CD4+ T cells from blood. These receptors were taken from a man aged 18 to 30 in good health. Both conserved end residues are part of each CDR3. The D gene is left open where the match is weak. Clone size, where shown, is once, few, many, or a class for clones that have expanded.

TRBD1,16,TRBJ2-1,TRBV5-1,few,TGCGCCAGCAGCTCGGTGGCGGACAGGTCCTACAATGAGCAGTTCTTC,CASSSVADRSYNEQFF
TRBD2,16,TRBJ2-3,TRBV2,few,TGTGCCAGCATTGGACTAGCGGGGATAAACACAGATACGCAGTATTTT,CASIGLAGINTDTQYF
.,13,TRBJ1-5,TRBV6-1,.,TGTGCCAGCAGGTTGCAGGCGGATCAGCCCCAGCATTTT,CASRLQADQPQHF
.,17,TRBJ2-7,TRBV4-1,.,TGCGCCAGCAGCCACCATCGGAGCGCATTTCTTCCCTACGAGCAGTACTTC,CASSHHRSAFLPYEQYF
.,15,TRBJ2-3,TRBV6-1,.,TGTGCCAGCAGTGAAGTGGCTTCCACCCCAGATACGCAGTATTTT,CASSEVASTPDTQYF
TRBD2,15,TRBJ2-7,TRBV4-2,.,TGTGCCAGCAGCCAAGATCTCGGGGGGAACTACGAGCAGTACTTC,CASSQDLGGNYEQYF
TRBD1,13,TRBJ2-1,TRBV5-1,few,TGCGCCAGCCAACAGGGGGCTATGAATGAGCAGTTCTTC,CASQQGAMNEQFF
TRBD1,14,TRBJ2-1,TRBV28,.,TGTGCCAGCAGTCCTCGGACAGGGTTTAATGAGCAGTTCTTC,CASSPRTGFNEQFF
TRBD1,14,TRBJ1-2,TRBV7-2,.,TGTGCCAGCAGCTTACCTGGACAGGCGTATGGCTACACCTTC,CASSLPGQAYGYTF
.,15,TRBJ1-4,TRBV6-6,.,TGTGCCAGCAGGCCCCCCGGGAGGACTAATGAAAAACTGTTTTTT,CASRPPGRTNEKLFF
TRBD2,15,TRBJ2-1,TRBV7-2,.,TGTGCCAGCAGCCTAGCCCCTAGCGGGAACAATGAGCAGTTCTTC,CASSLAPSGNNEQFF
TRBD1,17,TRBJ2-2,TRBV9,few,TGTGCCAGCAGCGTAGTTTTGGGGACAGGGAACACCGGGGAGCTGTTTTTT,CASSVVLGTGNTGELFF
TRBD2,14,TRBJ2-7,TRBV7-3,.,TGTGCCAGCAGCTTAACGGGACTATCCTACGAGCAGTACTTC,CASSLTGLSYEQYF
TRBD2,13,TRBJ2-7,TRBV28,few,TGTGCCAGCAGGTGGGGAGGGGATTACGAGCAGTACTTC,CASRWGGDYEQYF
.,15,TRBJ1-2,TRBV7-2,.,TGTGCCAGCAGCTTTACAGGGCTGGGGCCCTATGGCTACACCTTC,CASSFTGLGPYGYTF
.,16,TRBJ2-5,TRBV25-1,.,TGTGCCAGCAGTGACAGGGTGGGGTATAACCAAGAGACCCAGTACTTC,CASSDRVGYNQETQYF
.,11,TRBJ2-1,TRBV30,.,TGTGCCTGGAGTGTTTGGGGTGAGCAGTTCTTC,CAWSVWGEQFF
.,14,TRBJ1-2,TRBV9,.,TGTGCCAGCAGCGCCATGACAGCTTACTATGGCTACACCTTC,CASSAMTAYYGYTF
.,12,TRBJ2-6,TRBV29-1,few,TGCAGCGGGGGTACCGGGGCCAACGTCCTGACTTTC,CSGGTGANVLTF
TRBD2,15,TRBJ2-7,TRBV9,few,TGTGCCAGCAGCCCCCTGGGACTAGGGGACAACGAGCAGTACTTC,CASSPLGLGDNEQYF
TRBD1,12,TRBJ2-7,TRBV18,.,TGTGCCAGCTCACCCGGGACAGGGGAGCAGTACTTC,CASSPGTGEQYF
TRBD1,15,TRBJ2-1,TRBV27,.,TGTGCCAGCAGACCAGACAGGGCCCTAGGGAATGAGCAGTTCTTC,CASRPDRALGNEQFF
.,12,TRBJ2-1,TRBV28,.,TGTGCCAGCAGTCGGCGGAGCAATGAGCAGTTCTTC,CASSRRSNEQFF
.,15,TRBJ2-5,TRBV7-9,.,TGTGCCAGCAGGTCGTCCGGGGGGCTGGGAGAGACCCAGTACTTC,CASRSSGGLGETQYF
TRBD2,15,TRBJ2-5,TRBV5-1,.,TGCGCCAGCAGCTTGGAGCGGGGCGGAGGGGAGACCCAGTACTTC,CASSLERGGGETQYF
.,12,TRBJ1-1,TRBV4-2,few,TGTGCCAGCAGCGCTTCTACCACTGAAGCTTTCTTT,CASSASTTEAFF
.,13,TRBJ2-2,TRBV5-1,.,TGCGCCAGCAACCAAGACGGGACCTCAGTACTGTTTTTT,CASNQDGTSVLFF
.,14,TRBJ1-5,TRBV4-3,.,TGCGCCAGCAGCCAAGTGGTTAGCAATCAGCCCCAGCATTTT,CASSQVVSNQPQHF
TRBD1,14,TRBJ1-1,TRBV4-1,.,TGCGCCAGCAGCCGTCCGGGACAGCGTAGTGAAGCTTTCTTT,CASSRPGQRSEAFF
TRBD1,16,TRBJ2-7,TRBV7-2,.,TGTGCCAGCAGCTTAAACACAGGGGCTAGTACCTACGAGCAGTACTTC,CASSLNTGASTYEQYF
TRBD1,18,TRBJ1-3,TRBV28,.,TGTGCCAGCACCAACCCATCTCCGGGACAGAGGAGCGGAAACACCATATATTTT,CASTNPSPGQRSGNTIYF
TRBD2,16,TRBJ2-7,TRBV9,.,TGTGCCAGCAGCGTAGGGGCTAGCGGGATAATGAACGAGCAGTACTTC,CASSVGASGIMNEQYF
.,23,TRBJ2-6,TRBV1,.,TGCACCAGCAGCCAAGACATATTAACGGGACAGCCGAGTCGGGACTCTGGGGCCAACGTCCTGACTTTC,CTSSQDILTGQPSRDSGANVLTF
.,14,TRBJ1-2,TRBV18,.,TGTGCCAGCTCAGAGAACAGGGCTAACTATGGCTACACCTTC,CASSENRANYGYTF
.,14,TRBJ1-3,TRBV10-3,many,TGTGCCATCGGTTCCGAGAACTCTGGAAACACCATATATTTT,CAIGSENSGNTIYF
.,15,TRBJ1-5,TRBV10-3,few,TGTGCCATCAGTGTACTACGGGGGGTAGATCAGCCCCAGCATTTT,CAISVLRGVDQPQHF
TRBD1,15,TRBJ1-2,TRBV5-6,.,TGTGCCAGCAGCTTTGACAGGGGGCGAGGCTATGGCTACACCTTC,CASSFDRGRGYGYTF
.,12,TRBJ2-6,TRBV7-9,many,TGTGCCACCCTTATTGGGGCCAACGTCCTGACTTTC,CATLIGANVLTF
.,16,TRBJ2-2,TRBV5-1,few,TGCGCCAGCAGCCTATCCGGGACGACGAACACCGGGGAGCTGTTTTTT,CASSLSGTTNTGELFF
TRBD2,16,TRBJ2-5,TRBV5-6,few,TGTGCCAGCAGCGAACCTAGCGGGAGCATCCAAGAGACCCAGTACTTC,CASSEPSGSIQETQYF
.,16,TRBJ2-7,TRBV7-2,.,TGTGCCAGCAGCCCTAGGAGTGGTGTAATCTCCTACGAGCAGTACTTC,CASSPRSGVISYEQYF
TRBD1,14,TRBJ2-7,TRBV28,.,TGTGCCAGCAGTTTTCCGGGACAGGGCTACGAGCAGTACTTC,CASSFPGQGYEQYF
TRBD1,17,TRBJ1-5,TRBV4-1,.,TGCGCCAGCAGCCAGGGGACTATCGGGACAGGGAGTCAGCCCCAGCATTTT,CASSQGTIGTGSQPQHF
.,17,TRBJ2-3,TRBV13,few,TGTGCCAGCAGCTTATACGGTCGGGAGAGGGGCACAGATACGCAGTATTTT,CASSLYGRERGTDTQYF
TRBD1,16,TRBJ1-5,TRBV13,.,TGTGCCAGCAGCTTACAGGGGGCGCCTAGCAATCAGCCCCAGCATTTT,CASSLQGAPSNQPQHF
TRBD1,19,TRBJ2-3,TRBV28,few,TGTGCCAGCAGTCCTAGACAGGGAAACACATTGGGCTACACAGATACGCAGTATTTT,CASSPRQGNTLGYTDTQYF
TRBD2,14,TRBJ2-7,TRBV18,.,TGTGCCAGCTCACCGTCTAGCGGCTCCTACGAGCAGTACTTC,CASSPSSGSYEQYF
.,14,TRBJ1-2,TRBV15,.,TGTGCCACCAGCGGCACCCCGATCCGTTATGGCTACACCTTC,CATSGTPIRYGYTF
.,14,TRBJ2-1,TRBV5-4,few,TGTGCCAGCACTCGTGGCGGAGACTACAATGAGCAGTTCTTC,CASTRGGDYNEQFF
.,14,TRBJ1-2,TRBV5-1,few,TGCGCCAGCAGCCCGGGCCGGGGAGTTGCTGGCTACACCTTC,CASSPGRGVAGYTF
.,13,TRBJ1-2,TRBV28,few,TGTGCCAGCAGTTCCGACAGGTGGGAGGGCTACACCTTC,CASSSDRWEGYTF